Listed here are 13 T cell receptor beta chains from one sample, sequenced in a study of Tregs in tolerant kidney transplant recipients. TCRdb's copy holds only in-frame clones and misses some; the assay was immunoSEQ multiplex PCR. The ten top clones account for about 0.82%, within a sample of roughly 53,000 clones. Material: CD4+ T cells from blood, obtained before the transplant. These receptors were taken from a human donor who received a combined kidney and bone marrow transplant.

About this clone itself: The read comes to an end 3 residues before the CDR3 does, leaving the germline J gene to fill in the end. J is TRBJ2-5 and V is TRBV7-8; D possibly corresponds to TRBD1 (5 bases). The CDR3 sequence is 12 residues long. Germline V lookup: CDR1 SGHVS, CDR2 FQNEAQ. The sequenced part of the CDR3 DNA is TGTGCCAGCAGTCAAACCAGGGAAACC. It yields the protein CASSQTRET. The whole CDR3 reads CASSQTRETQYF.

Points on this clone: The CDR3 extends 3 residues past the end of the read, so its final part is completed from the germline J gene. The J gene is TRBJ2-6, the V gene TRBV20-1; TRBD1 might be the D (6 bases). V was trimmed by 3 bases and J by 2 bases, leaving 8 bases between them. This CDR3 comprises 14 residues. Germline lookup yields CDR1 DFQATT and CDR2 SNEGSKA (reference sequence). The CDR3 bases that were read are TGCAGTGCTAGTAACAGGGCTGGGGCCAACGTC. It translates to CSASNRAGANV. The full CDR3 sequence reads CSASNRAGANVLTF.

A remark on this clone: The sequenced fragment ends 3 residues before the CDR3 boundary, so the rest is inferred from the germline J gene. This rearrangement joins TRBV6-1 to TRBJ2-6; D is possibly TRBD2 (6 bases). Germline-derived CDR1 and CDR2 are MNHNS and SASEGT. V was trimmed by 4 bases and J by 0 bases, leaving 10 bases between them. The CDR3 has 16 amino acids. Incomplete CDR3 DNA: TGTGCCAGCAGTGGCGGGATGCTCTCTGGGGCCAACGTC. Its protein is CASSGGMLSGANV. The CDR3 in its entirety is CASSGGMLSGANVLTF.

With regard to this clone: The CDR3 end falls 3 residues outside the read, so it is completed with the germline J gene. The chain joins TRBV18 to TRBJ1-2, with TRBD1 matching over 7 bases. The germline gives CDR1 KGHSH, CDR2 LQKENI. V trimming: 3 bases; J trimming: 6 bases; junction bases outside the gene matches: 7. The CDR3 covers 14 residues. The covered CDR3 bases are TGTGCCAGCTCACCTCTCAGGGGGAGCGATGGC. It yields the protein CASSPLRGSDG. The full CDR3 reads CASSPLRGSDGYTF.

A word on this clone: The read ends 3 residues shy of where the CDR3 ends; the end is completed using the germline J gene. The genes are TRBV18 and TRBJ2-7; D may be TRBD2 (6 bases). Germline lookup yields CDR1 KGHSH and CDR2 LQKENI. This CDR3 spans 15 amino acids. Trimming pared 0 bases from V and 3 bases from J, leaving 12 bases between. The CDR3 sequence is CASSPPLGGVYEQYF. The CDR3 DNA, read in part, is TGTGCCAGCTCACCACCGCTTGGCGGGGTCTACGAG. Variable domain in full (rest from reference TRBV18 and TRBJ2-7): NAGVMQNPRHLVRRRGQEARLRCSPMKGHSHVYWYRQLPEEGLKFMVYLQKENIIDESGMPKERFSAEFPKEGPSILRIQQVVRGDSAAYFCASSPPLGGVYEQYFGPGTRLTVT.

Concerning this clone itself: The CDR3 goes on 3 residues after the read ends, and that part is filled in from the germline J gene. The rearrangement links TRBV5-1 to TRBJ1-3, with TRBD1 identical over 7 bases. CDR3 length: 18 residues. Germline loops: CDR1 SGHRS, CDR2 YFSETQ. The V segment lost 4 bases and the J segment 0 bases; nucleotides outside the gene matches: 13. The sequenced CDR3 bases are TGCGCCAGCAGCGGAGTGCCGGGACAGTCTTCCTCTGGAAACACC. Translation gives CASSGVPGQSSSGNT. The whole CDR3 region reads CASSGVPGQSSSGNTIYF.

About this clone itself: From the germline J gene comes the end of the CDR3, since the read stops 3 residues before it. V and J are TRBV29-1 and TRBJ1-4; TRBD1 aligns across 7 bases. The CDR3 consists of 13 residues. The germline V gene has CDR1 SQVTM and CDR2 ANQGSEA. J lost 6 bases, V lost 5 bases, and 6 bases had no gene match. The CDR3 spells CSVHRGGDEKLFF. The sequenced part of the CDR3 DNA is TGCAGCGTTCACAGGGGAGGGGATGAAAAA. Together with reference TRBV29-1 and TRBJ1-4, the CDR3 gives the full variable domain: SAVISQKPSRDICQRGTSLTIQCQVDSQVTMMFWYRQQPGQSLTLIATANQGSEATYESGFVIDKFPISRPNLTFSTLTVSNMSPEDSSIYLCSVHRGGDEKLFFGSGTQLSVL.

To note about this clone: Read data end 3 residues before the CDR3 end; the end is taken from the germline J gene. The chain employs TRBV5-6 and TRBJ1-1, with a possible D match to TRBD1 (6 bases). The CDR3 spans 13 residues. Germline V gives CDR1 SGHDT, CDR2 YYEEEE. CDR3 sequence: CASREAQGLKAFF. The sequenced part of the CDR3 DNA is TGTGCCAGCAGGGAGGCACAGGGTCTCAAA.

With regard to this clone: The sequenced fragment ends 3 residues before the CDR3 boundary, so the rest is inferred from the germline J gene. The V and J genes are TRBV5-1 and TRBJ2-6; TRBD2 aligns across 8 bases. This CDR3 has 15 amino acids. The V gene's germline CDR1 is SGHRS and CDR2 YFSETQ. V shed 4 bases and J 4 bases; nucleotides not matched to a gene: 4. The CDR3 spells CASSPTSGGANVLTF. The CDR3 bases that were read are TGCGCCAGCAGCCCCACTAGCGGCGGGGCCAACGTC.

Regarding this clone: The read ends 3 residues early relative to the CDR3; the germline J gene fills the gap. The chain joins TRBV6-2 or TRBV6-3 to TRBJ2-2; TRBD1 agrees at 10 bases. Germline assignment: CDR1 MNHEY and CDR2 SVGEGT. This CDR3 region has 15 residues. J was trimmed by 3 bases and V by 6 bases; bases with no gene match: 4. The sequenced CDR3 bases are TGTGCCAGCAGCTGGGGACAGGGGTACACCGGGGAG. It is translated as CASSWGQGYTGE. The CDR3 reads in full as CASSWGQGYTGELFF.

With respect to this clone: The read ends 3 residues early relative to the CDR3; the germline J gene fills the gap. The V call is TRBV30, the J call TRBJ2-5, with 7 positions matching TRBD2. V dropped 7 bases and J dropped 5; count of bases not matched to a gene: 10. Germline V gene data show CDR1 as GTSNPN and CDR2 as SVGIG (reference sequence). The CDR3 sequence is 13 residues long. CDR3 loop: CAYGLGLEETQYF. The CDR3 bases that were read are TGTGCCTATGGACTAGGTCTAGAGGAGACC.

With respect to this clone: The read terminates 3 residues before the CDR3 end, so the remaining end is supplied by the germline J gene. The chain has TRBV19 and TRBJ2-1, with 10 bases fitting TRBD2. The CDR3 length is 16 residues. Germline assignment: CDR1 LNHDA and CDR2 SQIVND (reference sequence). With 5 bases clipped from V and 4 bases from J, the junction kept 8 bases outside the gene matches. The chain's CDR3 is CASSPRTSGLYNEQFF. Partial CDR3 DNA: TGTGCCAGTAGTCCCAGGACTAGCGGACTTTACAATGAG. Full variable domain (remainder filled in from reference TRBV19 and TRBJ2-1): DGGITQSPKYLFRKEGQNVTLSCEQNLNHDAMYWYRQDPGQGLRLIYYSQIVNDFQKGDIAEGYSVSREKKESFPLTVTSAQKNPTAFYLCASSPRTSGLYNEQFFGPGTRLTVL.

A word on this clone: The CDR3 goes on 3 residues after the read ends, and that part is filled in from the germline J gene. The chain is built from TRBV7-6 and TRBJ2-1, with D maybe TRBD1 (5 bases). Trimming took off 3 bases at V and 9 bases at J, with 15 bases between the two ends. The germline V gene has CDR1 SGHVS and CDR2 FNYEAQ. This CDR3 has 14 amino acids. Here the CDR3 reads CASSLGRVASEQFF. The CDR3 DNA, read in part, is TGTGCCAGCAGCTTGGGCAGGGTTGCGAGTGAG.